The sequence of this TCR beta chain was determined in a study of T cell responses to AZD1222 COVID-19 vaccine. General observations from the study: Repertoire collection took place solely once the T cell response had peaked.

With regard to this clone: The antigen is unknown.

Produced via immunoSEQ multiplex PCR; TCRdb's table is partial and in-frame only. The table has 75,000 to 100,000 clones, 86% seen once. Germline CDR1 SEHNR, CDR2 FQNEAQ (reference sequence). CDR3 size: 14 residues. Losses at the gene ends were 3 bases for V and 7 bases for J; bases not matched to a gene: 7. This chain joins TRBV7-9 and TRBJ1-2, with 8 bases identical to TRBD1. The sequence was obtained from an adult in good health. The sample consisted of peripheral blood, taken on day 0 of AZD1222 vaccination. The CDR3 here is CASSLGQASGGYTF. The CDR3 DNA reads TGTGCCAGCAGCTTGGGACAGGCCTCAGGTGGCTACACCTTC. The full variable domain, rest sourced from reference TRBV7-9 and TRBJ1-2, is DTGVSQNPRHKITKRGQNVTFRCDPISEHNRLYWYRQTLGQGPEFLTYFQNEAQLEKSRLLSDRFSAERPKGSFSTLEIQRTEQGDSAMYLCASSLGQASGGYTFGSGTRLTVV.